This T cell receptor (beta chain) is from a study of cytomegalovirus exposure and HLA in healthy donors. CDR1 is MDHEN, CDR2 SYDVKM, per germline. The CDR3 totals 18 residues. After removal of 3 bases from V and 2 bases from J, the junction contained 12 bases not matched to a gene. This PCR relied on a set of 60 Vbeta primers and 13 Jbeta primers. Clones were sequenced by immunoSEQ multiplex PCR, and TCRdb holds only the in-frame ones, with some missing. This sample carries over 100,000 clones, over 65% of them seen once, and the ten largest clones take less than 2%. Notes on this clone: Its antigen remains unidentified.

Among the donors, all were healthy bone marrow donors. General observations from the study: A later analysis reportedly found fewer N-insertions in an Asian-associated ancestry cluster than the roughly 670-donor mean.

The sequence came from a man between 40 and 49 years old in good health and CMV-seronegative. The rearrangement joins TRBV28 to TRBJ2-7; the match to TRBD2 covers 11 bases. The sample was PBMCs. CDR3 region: CASSFGTLIAGGTYEQYF. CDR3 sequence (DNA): TGTGCCAGCAGTTTTGGGACCCTGATAGCGGGGGGGACCTACGAGCAGTACTTC. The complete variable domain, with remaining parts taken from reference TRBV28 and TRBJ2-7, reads DVKVTQSSRYLVKRTGEKVFLECVQDMDHENMFWYRQDPGLGLRLIYFSYDVKMKEKGDIPEGYSVSREKKERFSLILESASTNQTSMYLCASSFGTLIAGGTYEQYFGPGTRLTVT.